This TCR beta chain was identified in a study of blood T cell repertoires in COVID-19 (dated by TCRdb to between 2020 and 2021). Background on the whole study: Samples covering the acute and convalescent phases of COVID-19 were provided by collaborators in the United States, Italy and Spain. The material from the prospective study consisted of cDNA or gDNA derived from T cells, B-cell-depleted T cells, or PBMCs. Subjects who had been exposed to COVID-19, were actively infected with it, or had recovered from it provided the deeply sampled blood TCRbeta repertoires that made up the dataset. The repertoires were released in a freely available public database meant as a resource for research on the immune response to SARS-CoV-2. The samples were drawn from two sources: the first 160 participants of the ongoing ImmuneRACE study, and 1,254 subjects contributed by 6 global collaborators. A de-identified subject ID, COVID-19 status, age in years and sex were almost always included in the sample metadata. HLA class I and class II types, where available, came from metadata supplied by the sample provider rather than from assay-based typing.

Study-level results and caveats: How much clinical and demographic metadata was included differed by source and by participant, and the metadata was provided uncurated.

The CDR3 spans 18 residues, from the cysteine through the phenylalanine. Only the CDR3 DNA is retained, 54 bases long and in frame from the first base. V drops 3 bases and J drops 7 bases, leaving 28 bases in between. CDR1 and CDR2, per the germline V gene (reference sequence), are LNHDA and SQIVND. Concerning this clone itself: Its antigen remains unidentified. The input lacks base qualities; no much larger clone sits a single base away.

Participants in the prospective study were enrolled through a virtual design, were aged roughly 18 to 100 years, and lived in 24 United States geographic areas. In the prospective study, participants were assigned to cohorts based on the clinical history participants reported in a screening survey and a study questionnaire. For ImmuneRACE Cohort 3, a participant was defined as recovered based on two consecutive negative NP/OP PCR tests, clearance by a healthcare professional, or resolution of symptoms. In the prospective study, whole blood, serum and a nasopharyngeal or oropharyngeal swab were collected from each participant by mobile phlebotomists. Additional blood draws and questionnaires over a 2-month period could optionally be provided by prospective study participants. Before DNA extraction, prospective study blood samples were shipped either frozen or at room temperature. TCRbeta CDR3 regions were amplified from genomic DNA using the immunoSEQ Assay, a bias-controlled multiplex PCR. In the authors' own workflow: Within the assay, amplification of reference gene primers was used to estimate how many nucleated cells each sample contained. Sequence reads were collapsed and filtered to measure the absolute abundance of every unique TCRbeta CDR3 rearrangement. For each sample, productive Simpson clonality was calculated by taking the square root of Simpson's diversity index across productive rearrangements. TCRdb stores this immuneACCESS table with in-frame sequences only. Part of the clones is absent; in the studies checked, under half of the shortfall reflects unresolved V genes, and no reason is known for the rest. Clone size and V and J calls were adopted from that table, with D and trimming inferred from the DNA. The sample table shows almost 400,000 clones, and about 90% are seen once. Of the sample, about 1.7% falls within the top ten clones.

This TCR was sampled from a woman under 40 who had recovered from COVID-19. Recombination connected TRBV19 to TRBJ2-7; the D segment could be TRBD1, given 9 matching bases. The sample was PBMCs or T cells enriched from blood (not recorded which). The CDR3: CASSMRGQGRGRLREQYF. The nucleotide sequence reads TGTGCCAGTAGTATGAGGGGACAGGGACGCGGGAGGTTAAGGGAGCAGTACTTC.